This paragraph covers one TCR beta chain sequence. The CDR3 extends over 15 amino acids. V was clipped by 0 bases and J by 0 bases, with 8 bases between them. The V gene's germline CDR1 is SGHRS and CDR2 YFSETQ. The data were obtained in a study of blood T cell repertoires in COVID-19. In the original analysis: Estimation of nucleated cell counts relied on the amplification of reference gene primers. Sequenced by immunoSEQ multiplex PCR; TCRdb stores in-frame clones only, minus some. Clonal size and the V and J genes are those of that table, whereas D and trimming came from the DNA. The table records 180,000 or so clones, roughly 85% of them present only once.

The sequencing input was peripheral blood. This clonotype was sampled from a woman between 55 and 75 years old with acute or convalescent COVID-19. J is TRBJ2-3 and V is TRBV5-1; D may be TRBD1 (5 bases). CDR3 sequence: CASSLEGASTDTQYF. The CDR3 DNA follows: TGCGCCAGCAGCTTGGAAGGGGCAAGCACAGATACGCAGTATTTT.